Here is one T cell receptor beta chain with its context. The source of the sample is a study of blood T cell repertoires in COVID-19. Background on the study: Italy, Spain and the United States were the sources of the convalescent and acute COVID-19 samples. From T cells, B-cell-depleted T cells, or PBMCs came the material, which was cDNA or gDNA.

Original handling: Reference gene primers were amplified, and this amplification served to estimate nucleated cell counts. Some clones are missing from TCRdb's copy, which holds only in-frame ones; the method was immunoSEQ multiplex PCR. The V and J calls and clone size were taken over from that table, and D and trimming were inferred from the DNA. The sample consists of around 88,000 clones, about 88% of them appearing once. The TCR was taken from a woman aged 80 or over with acute or convalescent COVID-19. The specimen was peripheral blood.

The CDR3 nucleotides are TGTGCCAGCAGCTCCCAGGAGGCCGGGACAGGGGTAAGAAGTAACTATGGCTACACCTTC. Its protein product is CASSSQEAGTGVRSNYGYTF. J is TRBJ1-2 and V is TRBV6-2 or TRBV6-3; 10 nucleotides match TRBD1. Germline V gene sequence: CDR1 MNHEY, CDR2 SVGEGT. The ends lost 6 bases at V and 1 base at J; junction bases unmatched: 20. This CDR3 spans 20 amino acids.